This is a list of T cell receptor beta chains from one sample in a study of blood T cell repertoires in COVID-19. Sequencing was performed with immunoSEQ multiplex PCR; in TCRdb, only in-frame clones are kept and a portion is missing. The sample lists roughly 260,000 clones; 88% were seen once. Sequenced material: peripheral blood. The receptor set was obtained from a man aged 55 to 69 who had recovered from COVID-19. CDR3s include the opening cysteine and the closing phenylalanine or tryptophan. Fields, in order: D gene, V gene, CDR3 length, J gene, clone size, CDR3 protein, CDR3 DNA. The D gene is left open where the match is weak. Clone sizes are given selectively: once, few, many, or a class where the clone is expanded.

d_gene: TRBD1
v_gene: TRBV7-3
len: 19
j_gene: TRBJ1-5
abundance: .
CDR3aa: CASSLSVRDRHQINQPQHF
CDR3nt: TGTGCCAGCAGCCTCTCCGTTCGGGACAGGCACCAAATCAATCAGCCCCAGCATTTT

d_gene: .
v_gene: TRBV19
len: 12
j_gene: TRBJ1-1
abundance: .
CDR3aa: CAGPLGATEAFF
CDR3nt: TGTGCCGGCCCATTGGGGGCCACTGAAGCTTTCTTT

d_gene: .
v_gene: TRBV6-4
len: 13
j_gene: TRBJ1-4
abundance: .
CDR3aa: CASSATVNEKLFF
CDR3nt: TGTGCCAGCAGTGCTACAGTTAATGAAAAACTGTTTTTT

d_gene: TRBD1
v_gene: TRBV9
len: 13
j_gene: TRBJ1-2
abundance: .
CDR3aa: CASQMGQGSGYTF
CDR3nt: TGTGCCAGCCAGATGGGACAGGGAAGCGGCTACACCTTC

d_gene: TRBD2
v_gene: TRBV2
len: 15
j_gene: TRBJ2-1
abundance: .
CDR3aa: CASSDSGGTYNEQFF
CDR3nt: TGTGCCAGCAGTGACAGCGGGGGGACCTACAATGAGCAGTTCTTC

d_gene: .
v_gene: TRBV5-1
len: 14
j_gene: TRBJ1-4
abundance: few
CDR3aa: CASSLGPGQEKLFF
CDR3nt: TGCGCCAGCAGCTTGGGGCCAGGACAAGAAAAACTGTTTTTT

d_gene: .
v_gene: TRBV19
len: 15
j_gene: TRBJ1-1
abundance: .
CDR3aa: CASSTPGLVNTEAFF
CDR3nt: TGTGCCAGTAGCACCCCGGGACTTGTCAACACTGAAGCTTTCTTT

d_gene: TRBD2
v_gene: TRBV19
len: 16
j_gene: TRBJ2-2
abundance: .
CDR3aa: CATTRVAGTNTGELFF
CDR3nt: TGTGCCACCACGAGGGTAGCGGGTACGAACACCGGGGAGCTGTTTTTT

d_gene: TRBD1
v_gene: TRBV20-1
len: 22
j_gene: TRBJ1-2
abundance: .
CDR3aa: CSASYKGFIQENRTGRGRGYTF
CDR3nt: TGCAGTGCTAGTTATAAGGGTTTCATACAAGAGAACCGGACAGGGCGTGGGCGTGGCTACACCTTC

d_gene: .
v_gene: TRBV4-2
len: 16
j_gene: TRBJ1-4
abundance: .
CDR3aa: CASSQGITGFDEKLFF
CDR3nt: TGTGCCAGCAGCCAAGGTATCACAGGGTTTGATGAAAAACTGTTTTTT

d_gene: .
v_gene: TRBV7-9
len: 14
j_gene: TRBJ2-2
abundance: .
CDR3aa: CASSRGLAPGELFF
CDR3nt: TGTGCCAGCAGCCGGGGACTTGCTCCCGGGGAGCTGTTTTTT

d_gene: .
v_gene: TRBV9
len: 15
j_gene: TRBJ2-2
abundance: .
CDR3aa: CASSVGGLNTGELFF
CDR3nt: TGTGCCAGCAGCGTAGGAGGACTGAACACCGGGGAGCTGTTTTTT

d_gene: .
v_gene: TRBV7-9
len: 15
j_gene: TRBJ1-5
abundance: .
CDR3aa: CASSFGQGPNQPQHF
CDR3nt: TGTGCCAGCAGCTTTGGGCAGGGCCCCAATCAGCCCCAGCATTTT

d_gene: TRBD2
v_gene: TRBV3-1/TRBV3-2
len: 14
j_gene: TRBJ2-5
abundance: .
CDR3aa: CASSQTGGSLTQYF
CDR3nt: TGTGCCAGCAGCCAGACGGGGGGTAGTCTGACCCAGTACTTC

d_gene: .
v_gene: TRBV21-1
len: 20
j_gene: TRBJ2-2
abundance: .
CDR3aa: CPPTTQRPGAGGADTGELFF
CDR3nt: TGCCCCCCCACCACCCAACGCCCGGGGGCGGGGGGGGCCGACACCGGGGAGCTGTTTTTT

d_gene: TRBD1
v_gene: TRBV6-5
len: 14
j_gene: TRBJ1-1
abundance: once
CDR3aa: CASRNPGQGLEAFF
CDR3nt: TGTGCCAGCAGAAACCCGGGACAGGGGCTTGAAGCTTTCTTT

d_gene: TRBD1
v_gene: TRBV4-2
len: 17
j_gene: TRBJ1-2
abundance: .
CDR3aa: CASSQLVGTVDNYGYTF
CDR3nt: TGTGCCAGCAGCCAATTGGTCGGGACAGTGGATAACTATGGCTACACCTTC

d_gene: .
v_gene: TRBV5-1
len: 13
j_gene: TRBJ2-2
abundance: .
CDR3aa: CASSLAGGGELFF
CDR3nt: TGCGCCAGCAGCTTGGCCGGGGGCGGGGAGCTGTTTTTT

d_gene: TRBD2
v_gene: TRBV6-1
len: 18
j_gene: TRBJ2-3
abundance: .
CDR3aa: CASSEVPDLAGVTDTQYF
CDR3nt: TGTGCCAGCAGTGAAGTCCCCGATCTAGCGGGGGTCACAGATACGCAGTATTTT

d_gene: TRBD2
v_gene: TRBV6-4
len: 19
j_gene: TRBJ2-2
abundance: .
CDR3aa: CASSDHRLAGGPRTGELFF
CDR3nt: TGTGCCAGCAGTGACCACAGACTAGCGGGGGGGCCTCGCACCGGGGAGCTGTTTTTT

d_gene: .
v_gene: TRBV6-6
len: 15
j_gene: TRBJ2-7
abundance: .
CDR3aa: CASSYSGTTRREQYF
CDR3nt: TGTGCCAGCAGTTACTCCGGGACAACTCGTCGCGAGCAGTACTTC

d_gene: .
v_gene: TRBV10-1
len: 16
j_gene: TRBJ2-2
abundance: .
CDR3aa: CASSDDWEMNTGELFF
CDR3nt: TGCGCCAGCAGCGATGATTGGGAGATGAACACCGGGGAGCTGTTTTTT

d_gene: .
v_gene: TRBV14
len: 16
j_gene: TRBJ2-2
abundance: .
CDR3aa: CASSQVRGLGTGELFF
CDR3nt: TGTGCCAGCAGCCAAGTAAGAGGGCTGGGCACCGGGGAGCTGTTTTTT

d_gene: .
v_gene: TRBV5-5
len: 16
j_gene: TRBJ1-1
abundance: .
CDR3aa: CASSLGPRTDNTEAFF
CDR3nt: TGTGCCAGCAGCCTGGGACCAAGGACAGATAACACTGAAGCTTTCTTT

d_gene: .
v_gene: TRBV7-3
len: 13
j_gene: TRBJ2-5
abundance: .
CDR3aa: CASSSFVAETQYF
CDR3nt: TGTGCCAGCAGCTCATTCGTAGCGGAGACCCAGTACTTC

d_gene: .
v_gene: TRBV5-6
len: 15
j_gene: TRBJ2-1
abundance: few
CDR3aa: CASFWGSDYYNEQFF
CDR3nt: TGTGCCAGCTTCTGGGGTAGCGACTACTACAATGAGCAGTTCTTC

d_gene: TRBD2
v_gene: TRBV6-1
len: 16
j_gene: TRBJ2-2
abundance: .
CDR3aa: CASSAASGGFTGELFF
CDR3nt: TGTGCCAGCAGTGCCGCTAGCGGGGGGTTTACCGGGGAGCTGTTTTTT

d_gene: .
v_gene: TRBV5-1
len: 15
j_gene: TRBJ2-3
abundance: .
CDR3aa: CASSLMRGGPDTQYF
CDR3nt: TGCGCCAGCAGCTTGATGCGGGGTGGTCCAGATACGCAGTATTTT

d_gene: .
v_gene: TRBV1
len: 19
j_gene: TRBJ1-6
abundance: .
CDR3aa: CTSSQDAPPHQNYNSPLHF
CDR3nt: TGCACCAGCAGCCAAGATGCCCCCCCTCACCAGAACTATAATTCACCCCTCCACTTT

d_gene: TRBD1
v_gene: TRBV7-2
len: 14
j_gene: TRBJ1-4
abundance: .
CDR3aa: CASTRDRGSEKLFF
CDR3nt: TGTGCCAGCACCCGGGACAGGGGAAGTGAAAAACTGTTTTTT

d_gene: TRBD2
v_gene: TRBV11-2
len: 15
j_gene: TRBJ2-7
abundance: once
CDR3aa: CASSLEGSGAYEQYF
CDR3nt: TGTGCCAGCAGCTTAGAAGGTAGCGGGGCCTACGAGCAGTACTTC

d_gene: TRBD1
v_gene: TRBV2
len: 16
j_gene: TRBJ1-1
abundance: few
CDR3aa: CASSDTGGSWDTEAFF
CDR3nt: TGTGCCAGCAGTGATACAGGGGGCTCCTGGGACACTGAAGCTTTCTTT

d_gene: .
v_gene: TRBV28
len: 13
j_gene: TRBJ2-5
abundance: .
CDR3aa: CASSLVRQETQYF
CDR3nt: TGTGCCAGCAGTTTAGTGAGACAAGAGACCCAGTACTTC

d_gene: .
v_gene: TRBV5-4
len: 15
j_gene: TRBJ1-3
abundance: .
CDR3aa: CASSLGAGSGNTIYF
CDR3nt: TGTGCCAGCAGCTTGGGGGCAGGCTCTGGAAACACCATATATTTT

d_gene: TRBD1
v_gene: TRBV6-5
len: 14
j_gene: TRBJ2-5
abundance: .
CDR3aa: CASSSHRGRETQYF
CDR3nt: TGTGCCAGCAGTTCTCACAGGGGGCGGGAGACCCAGTACTTC

d_gene: .
v_gene: TRBV6-5
len: 15
j_gene: TRBJ1-1
abundance: .
CDR3aa: CASSYSLVGGVEAFF
CDR3nt: TGTGCCAGCAGTTACTCACTGGTCGGGGGGGTTGAAGCTTTCTTT

d_gene: TRBD1
v_gene: TRBV19
len: 17
j_gene: TRBJ1-2
abundance: .
CDR3aa: CASSAPPWTGGHYGYTF
CDR3nt: TGTGCCAGTAGTGCCCCTCCCTGGACAGGGGGCCACTATGGCTACACCTTC

d_gene: .
v_gene: TRBV4-2
len: 14
j_gene: TRBJ1-1
abundance: once
CDR3aa: CASSPGHVDTEAFF
CDR3nt: TGTGCCAGCAGCCCAGGGCATGTGGACACTGAAGCTTTCTTT

d_gene: .
v_gene: TRBV3-1/TRBV3-2
len: 14
j_gene: TRBJ2-2
abundance: once
CDR3aa: CASSQVSGTGELFF
CDR3nt: TGTGCCAGCAGCCAAGTAAGCGGGACCGGGGAGCTGTTTTTT

d_gene: TRBD1
v_gene: TRBV19
len: 14
j_gene: TRBJ1-1
abundance: once
CDR3aa: CASSKGTGNTEAFF
CDR3nt: TGTGCCAGTAGTAAGGGGACAGGGAACACTGAAGCTTTCTTT

d_gene: TRBD2
v_gene: TRBV11-1
len: 14
j_gene: TRBJ2-5
abundance: once
CDR3aa: CASSLGGGAKTQYF
CDR3nt: TGTGCCAGCAGCTTAGGGGGGGGAGCGAAGACCCAGTACTTC

d_gene: .
v_gene: TRBV5-1
len: 14
j_gene: TRBJ1-2
abundance: .
CDR3aa: CASSPEVRVRGYTF
CDR3nt: TGCGCCAGCAGCCCGGAGGTCCGGGTGAGAGGCTACACCTTC

d_gene: .
v_gene: TRBV14
len: 15
j_gene: TRBJ2-3
abundance: .
CDR3aa: CASSQERAGSGTQYF
CDR3nt: TGTGCCAGCAGCCAAGAAAGAGCAGGGTCGGGCACGCAGTATTTT

d_gene: TRBD1
v_gene: TRBV27
len: 13
j_gene: TRBJ1-2
abundance: .
CDR3aa: CASSTTGDYGYTF
CDR3nt: TGTGCCAGCAGCACCACAGGGGACTATGGCTACACCTTC

d_gene: .
v_gene: TRBV5-1
len: 14
j_gene: TRBJ2-5
abundance: .
CDR3aa: CASAPRGTQETQYF
CDR3nt: TGCGCCAGCGCTCCGAGGGGGACCCAAGAGACCCAGTACTTC

d_gene: .
v_gene: TRBV5-1
len: 13
j_gene: TRBJ2-1
abundance: .
CDR3aa: CASSLIDGSEQFF
CDR3nt: TGCGCCAGCAGCTTGATCGATGGTAGTGAGCAGTTCTTC

d_gene: .
v_gene: TRBV9
len: 15
j_gene: TRBJ2-7
abundance: .
CDR3aa: CASSPRTGSSYEQYF
CDR3nt: TGTGCCAGCAGCCCACGGACGGGGAGCTCCTACGAGCAGTACTTC

d_gene: TRBD2
v_gene: TRBV6-5
len: 15
j_gene: TRBJ2-7
abundance: .
CDR3aa: CASSRTSGGVYEQYF
CDR3nt: TGTGCCAGCAGCCGAACTAGCGGGGGGGTCTACGAGCAGTACTTC

d_gene: .
v_gene: TRBV7-2
len: 13
j_gene: TRBJ2-3
abundance: .
CDR3aa: CASSLQRADTQYF
CDR3nt: TGTGCCAGCAGCCTCCAGAGGGCAGATACGCAGTATTTT

d_gene: .
v_gene: TRBV11-2
len: 15
j_gene: TRBJ1-6
abundance: .
CDR3aa: CASSFLLTYNSPLHF
CDR3nt: TGTGCCAGCAGCTTTCTACTTACGTATAATTCACCCCTCCACTTT

d_gene: .
v_gene: TRBV19
len: 15
j_gene: TRBJ2-2
abundance: .
CDR3aa: CASSIKERGSGELFF
CDR3nt: TGTGCCAGTAGTATCAAGGAAAGAGGGTCAGGGGAGCTGTTTTTT

d_gene: TRBD2
v_gene: TRBV7-3
len: 14
j_gene: TRBJ2-5
abundance: .
CDR3aa: CASSLRASGGFLYF
CDR3nt: TGTGCCAGCAGCTTACGGGCTAGCGGGGGGTTCCTTTACTTC

d_gene: .
v_gene: TRBV25-1
len: 12
j_gene: TRBJ2-5
abundance: .
CDR3aa: CASSGVRETQYF
CDR3nt: TGTGCCAGCAGTGGAGTCAGGGAAACCCAGTACTTC

d_gene: TRBD2
v_gene: TRBV18
len: 16
j_gene: TRBJ2-1
abundance: .
CDR3aa: CASSPRAGPSYNEQFF
CDR3nt: TGTGCCAGCTCCCCTCGAGCGGGGCCTTCCTACAATGAGCAGTTCTTC

d_gene: TRBD1
v_gene: TRBV5-1
len: 16
j_gene: TRBJ2-3
abundance: .
CDR3aa: CASSSRGGQGSDTQYF
CDR3nt: TGCGCCAGCAGCTCCCGGGGTGGACAGGGATCAGATACGCAGTATTTT

d_gene: .
v_gene: TRBV6-5
len: 13
j_gene: TRBJ2-6
abundance: few
CDR3aa: CASRAPGANVLTF
CDR3nt: TGTGCCAGCAGAGCACCTGGGGCCAACGTCCTGACTTTC

d_gene: .
v_gene: TRBV7-9
len: 15
j_gene: TRBJ1-2
abundance: .
CDR3aa: CASSLALGGYYGYTF
CDR3nt: TGTGCCAGCAGCTTAGCCTTGGGGGGGTACTATGGCTACACCTTC

d_gene: .
v_gene: TRBV7-2
len: 17
j_gene: TRBJ1-4
abundance: .
CDR3aa: CASSLAVTGHVNEKLFF
CDR3nt: TGTGCCAGCAGCTTAGCAGTCACAGGGCATGTTAATGAAAAACTGTTTTTT

d_gene: TRBD1
v_gene: TRBV5-1
len: 14
j_gene: TRBJ1-4
abundance: .
CDR3aa: CASSSTGNREKLFF
CDR3nt: TGCGCCAGCAGCTCGACAGGGAATCGTGAAAAACTGTTTTTT

d_gene: TRBD2
v_gene: TRBV9
len: 17
j_gene: TRBJ2-1
abundance: .
CDR3aa: CASSASGGIGRYNEQFF
CDR3nt: TGTGCCAGCAGCGCTAGCGGGGGGATCGGAAGATACAATGAGCAGTTCTTC